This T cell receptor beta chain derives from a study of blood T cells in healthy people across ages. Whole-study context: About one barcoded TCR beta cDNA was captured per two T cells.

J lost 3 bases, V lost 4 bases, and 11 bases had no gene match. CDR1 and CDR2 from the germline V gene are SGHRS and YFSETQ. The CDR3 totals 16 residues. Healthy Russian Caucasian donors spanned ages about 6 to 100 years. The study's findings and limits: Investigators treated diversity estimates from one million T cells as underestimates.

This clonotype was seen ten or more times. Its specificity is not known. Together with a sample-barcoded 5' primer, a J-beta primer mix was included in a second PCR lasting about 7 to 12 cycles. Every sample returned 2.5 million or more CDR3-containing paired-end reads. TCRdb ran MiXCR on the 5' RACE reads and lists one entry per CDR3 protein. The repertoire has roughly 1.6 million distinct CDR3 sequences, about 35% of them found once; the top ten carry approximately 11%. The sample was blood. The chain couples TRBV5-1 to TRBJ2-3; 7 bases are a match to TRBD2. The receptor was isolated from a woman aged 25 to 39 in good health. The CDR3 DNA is TGCGCCAGCAGCAACATAGCGGGCTCAGCTACAGATACGCAGTATTTT. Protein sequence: CASSNIAGSATDTQYF.